Listed below are T cell receptor beta chains from one sample, sequenced in a study of regulatory T cells in long-lasting Graves disease. TCRdb passed the multiplex PCR reads through MiXCR, listing each CDR3 protein once. The sample holds about 540,000 distinct CDR3 sequences; around an eighth are singletons and the top ten take roughly 10%. The same data also went into a second study, on T cells in Graves' hyperthyroidism and ophthalmopathy.

The sequencing here drew on peripheral blood mononuclear cells (PBMCs), taken at new diagnosis, from a patient treated with antithyroid drugs. These receptors were obtained from a man aged 25-45 years with Graves disease. Both conserved end residues are part of each CDR3. The D gene is left open where the match is weak. Clone size is given for some rows only: seen once, a few or many times, or a class if the clone is expanded.

clone_size: many
cdr3_length: 12
j_call: TRBJ1-5
d_call: .
v_call: TRBV7-8
cdr3_nt: TGTGCCAGCAGCTTAATAGCGGAGCCCCAGCATTTT
cdr3_aa: CASSLIAEPQHF

clone_size: many
cdr3_length: 14
j_call: TRBJ2-1
d_call: .
v_call: TRBV7-2
cdr3_nt: TGTGCCAGCAGCGTCGGGCCACTGGGCAATGAGCAGTTCTTC
cdr3_aa: CASSVGPLGNEQFF

clone_size: .
cdr3_length: 14
j_call: TRBJ1-6
d_call: .
v_call: TRBV19
cdr3_nt: TGTGCCAGTAGTCCGACCAGAGACTGGCGAACCCTCCACTTT
cdr3_aa: CASSPTRDWRTLHF

clone_size: many
cdr3_length: 14
j_call: TRBJ2-5
d_call: TRBD1
v_call: TRBV6-9
cdr3_nt: TGTGCCAGCAGTTTATTGGACAGGGGGGAGACCCAGTACTTC
cdr3_aa: CASSLLDRGETQYF

clone_size: .
cdr3_length: 14
j_call: TRBJ2-5
d_call: TRBD1
v_call: TRBV12-3/TRBV12-4
cdr3_nt: TGTGCCAACAGTTCCGACAGGGGGCTAGAGACCCAGTACTTC
cdr3_aa: CANSSDRGLETQYF

clone_size: many
cdr3_length: 15
j_call: TRBJ2-3
d_call: TRBD2
v_call: TRBV12-3/TRBV12-4
cdr3_nt: TGTGCCAGCAGCTCGAGCGGGAGGGCCTTAGATACGCAGTATTTT
cdr3_aa: CASSSSGRALDTQYF

clone_size: .
cdr3_length: 14
j_call: TRBJ2-1
d_call: .
v_call: TRBV7-9
cdr3_nt: TGTGCCAGCAGCTTAATAGTAATTAACAATGAGCAGTTCTTC
cdr3_aa: CASSLIVINNEQFF

clone_size: .
cdr3_length: 13
j_call: TRBJ1-1
d_call: .
v_call: TRBV20-1
cdr3_nt: TGCAGTGCTAGATCCGGGGCGAACACTGAAGCTTTCTTT
cdr3_aa: CSARSGANTEAFF

clone_size: many
cdr3_length: 13
j_call: TRBJ1-5
d_call: .
v_call: TRBV30
cdr3_nt: TGTGCCTGGAGTCTTGGTAGCAATCAGCCCCAGCATTTT
cdr3_aa: CAWSLGSNQPQHF

clone_size: .
cdr3_length: 13
j_call: TRBJ1-2
d_call: .
v_call: TRBV15
cdr3_nt: TGTGCCACCAGCACCTCCCGGCCCTATGGCTACACCTTC
cdr3_aa: CATSTSRPYGYTF

clone_size: many
cdr3_length: 13
j_call: TRBJ2-2
d_call: TRBD2
v_call: TRBV2
cdr3_nt: TGTGCTAGGGCGGGAGTGAACACCGGGGAGCTGTTTTTT
cdr3_aa: CARAGVNTGELFF

clone_size: .
cdr3_length: 17
j_call: TRBJ2-1
d_call: .
v_call: TRBV20-1
cdr3_nt: TGCAGTGCTAGAGATAGTAGCAGGATGAGATCCTACAATGAGCAGTTCTTC
cdr3_aa: CSARDSSRMRSYNEQFF

clone_size: many
cdr3_length: 13
j_call: TRBJ2-1
d_call: TRBD2
v_call: TRBV5-5
cdr3_nt: TGTGCCAGCGTTTCTAGCGGGGACAATGAGCAGTTCTTC
cdr3_aa: CASVSSGDNEQFF

clone_size: many
cdr3_length: 15
j_call: TRBJ2-7
d_call: .
v_call: TRBV12-3/TRBV12-4
cdr3_nt: TGTGCCAGCAGTTTAAGTAGCCGGTGGCTCTACGAGCAGTACTTC
cdr3_aa: CASSLSSRWLYEQYF

clone_size: many
cdr3_length: 13
j_call: TRBJ2-7
d_call: TRBD1
v_call: TRBV29-1
cdr3_nt: TGCAGCGTTGAAGGACAGGGGGACTACGAGCAGTACTTC
cdr3_aa: CSVEGQGDYEQYF

clone_size: many
cdr3_length: 15
j_call: TRBJ1-2
d_call: TRBD1
v_call: TRBV12-3/TRBV12-4
cdr3_nt: TGTGCCAGCAGGCTACAGGGGGCACGGACCTATGGCTACACCTTC
cdr3_aa: CASRLQGARTYGYTF

clone_size: many
cdr3_length: 15
j_call: TRBJ1-2
d_call: .
v_call: TRBV5-1
cdr3_nt: TGCGCCAGCAGCAGCTCCGGAAGATATAACTATGGCTACACCTTC
cdr3_aa: CASSSSGRYNYGYTF

clone_size: many
cdr3_length: 11
j_call: TRBJ2-5
d_call: .
v_call: TRBV20-1
cdr3_nt: TGCAGTGCTGAAGTCTTCGAGACCCAGTACTTC
cdr3_aa: CSAEVFETQYF

clone_size: many
cdr3_length: 20
j_call: TRBJ2-1
d_call: TRBD2
v_call: TRBV7-9
cdr3_nt: TGTGCCAGCAGCTTAATTGCTAGCGGGAGGACATCCGGGGTCCACAATGAGCAGTTCTTC
cdr3_aa: CASSLIASGRTSGVHNEQFF

clone_size: .
cdr3_length: 16
j_call: TRBJ2-2
d_call: .
v_call: TRBV2
cdr3_nt: TGTGCCAGCAGTGAACGAAGGGCGGGTAACACCGGGGAGCTGTTTTTT
cdr3_aa: CASSERRAGNTGELFF

clone_size: many
cdr3_length: 18
j_call: TRBJ2-6
d_call: TRBD2
v_call: TRBV28
cdr3_nt: TGTGCCAGCAGTCCTCCGGGCCCCGGGAGGTCTGGGGCCAACGTCCTGACTTTC
cdr3_aa: CASSPPGPGRSGANVLTF

clone_size: many
cdr3_length: 13
j_call: TRBJ2-1
d_call: TRBD2
v_call: TRBV29-1
cdr3_nt: TGCAGCGCTATAGCGGGGGTCTACAATGAGCAGTTCTTC
cdr3_aa: CSAIAGVYNEQFF

clone_size: many
cdr3_length: 13
j_call: TRBJ2-5
d_call: TRBD2
v_call: TRBV20-1
cdr3_nt: TGCAGTGCTAGTGTAGCGGGACAAGAGACCCAGTACTTC
cdr3_aa: CSASVAGQETQYF

clone_size: many
cdr3_length: 15
j_call: TRBJ1-1
d_call: .
v_call: TRBV9
cdr3_nt: TGTGCCAGCAGCGTAGGTGGAGGGCTGAACACTGAAGCTTTCTTT
cdr3_aa: CASSVGGGLNTEAFF

clone_size: few
cdr3_length: 14
j_call: TRBJ1-1
d_call: .
v_call: TRBV5-1
cdr3_nt: TGCGCCAGCAGCTTGGGAGGGATCGGCACTGAAGCTTTCTTT
cdr3_aa: CASSLGGIGTEAFF

clone_size: many
cdr3_length: 14
j_call: TRBJ2-2
d_call: .
v_call: TRBV29-1
cdr3_nt: TGCAGCGCCCTAGTAACCTCGAACACCGGGGAGCTGTTTTTT
cdr3_aa: CSALVTSNTGELFF

clone_size: many
cdr3_length: 13
j_call: TRBJ1-3
d_call: .
v_call: TRBV20-1
cdr3_nt: TGCAGTGCTAGAGATCCCCCTGGAAACACCATATATTTT
cdr3_aa: CSARDPPGNTIYF

clone_size: many
cdr3_length: 16
j_call: TRBJ2-2
d_call: TRBD2
v_call: TRBV3-1
cdr3_nt: TGTGCCAGCAGCCTTGGGACTAGCGGTTACACCGGGGAGCTGTTTTTT
cdr3_aa: CASSLGTSGYTGELFF

clone_size: many
cdr3_length: 15
j_call: TRBJ2-1
d_call: .
v_call: TRBV12-3/TRBV12-4
cdr3_nt: TGTGCCAGCACCTCCGGCGGTCGGGGCTACAATGAGCAGTTCTTC
cdr3_aa: CASTSGGRGYNEQFF

clone_size: .
cdr3_length: 15
j_call: TRBJ2-2
d_call: .
v_call: TRBV11-2
cdr3_nt: TGTGCCAGCAGCTTAGCGTCCGCCTATACCGGGGAGCTGTTTTTT
cdr3_aa: CASSLASAYTGELFF

clone_size: few
cdr3_length: 15
j_call: TRBJ1-4
d_call: .
v_call: TRBV30
cdr3_nt: TGTGCCTGGAGTGTAGGAGGGGTTTCCAATGAAAAACTGTTTTTT
cdr3_aa: CAWSVGGVSNEKLFF

clone_size: few
cdr3_length: 15
j_call: TRBJ2-7
d_call: TRBD2
v_call: TRBV5-4
cdr3_nt: TGTGCCAGCAGCTTGGCGATAGCGGGGGGCTACGAGCAGTACTTC
cdr3_aa: CASSLAIAGGYEQYF

clone_size: many
cdr3_length: 13
j_call: TRBJ1-2
d_call: .
v_call: TRBV6-2/TRBV6-3
cdr3_nt: TGTGCCAGCAGTTACTCGACCGGTTTCGGCTACACCTTC
cdr3_aa: CASSYSTGFGYTF

clone_size: many
cdr3_length: 13
j_call: TRBJ2-3
d_call: .
v_call: TRBV6-1
cdr3_nt: TGTGCCAGCAGCTTTGAGAGGACAGATACGCAGTATTTT
cdr3_aa: CASSFERTDTQYF

clone_size: .
cdr3_length: 16
j_call: TRBJ2-1
d_call: TRBD1
v_call: TRBV18
cdr3_nt: TGTGCCAGCTTCCCTTTGACGGACAGGGCTTACAATGAGCAGTTCTTC
cdr3_aa: CASFPLTDRAYNEQFF

clone_size: many
cdr3_length: 13
j_call: TRBJ2-3
d_call: .
v_call: TRBV20-1
cdr3_nt: TGCAGTGCTACCTGGGCAGGGGCAGATACGCAGTATTTT
cdr3_aa: CSATWAGADTQYF

clone_size: .
cdr3_length: 17
j_call: TRBJ2-5
d_call: TRBD2
v_call: TRBV7-9
cdr3_nt: TGTGCCAGCAGCGAAAGGATTAGCGGGAGGTGGTCAGAGACCCAGTACTTC
cdr3_aa: CASSERISGRWSETQYF

clone_size: many
cdr3_length: 16
j_call: TRBJ2-1
d_call: TRBD2
v_call: TRBV6-1
cdr3_nt: TGTGCCAGCACCAAGGGGGGACTAGCGGGATTGAATGAGCAGTTCTTC
cdr3_aa: CASTKGGLAGLNEQFF

clone_size: many
cdr3_length: 12
j_call: TRBJ2-1
d_call: .
v_call: TRBV5-6
cdr3_nt: TGTGCCAGCAGCTTTTCTCCGGGGTTACAGTTCTTC
cdr3_aa: CASSFSPGLQFF

clone_size: .
cdr3_length: 15
j_call: TRBJ2-7
d_call: .
v_call: TRBV27
cdr3_nt: TGTGCCAGCAGTTTATCGGTCCTGGGCGGTTACGAGCAGTACTTC
cdr3_aa: CASSLSVLGGYEQYF

clone_size: many
cdr3_length: 12
j_call: TRBJ2-7
d_call: TRBD1
v_call: TRBV20-1
cdr3_nt: TGCAGTGCCGGGACAGGGTCCTACGAGCAGTACTTC
cdr3_aa: CSAGTGSYEQYF

clone_size: many
cdr3_length: 14
j_call: TRBJ2-1
d_call: TRBD1
v_call: TRBV12-3/TRBV12-4
cdr3_nt: TGTGCCAGCAGTGCGACAGGGGCTTACAATGAGCAGTTCTTC
cdr3_aa: CASSATGAYNEQFF

clone_size: many
cdr3_length: 12
j_call: TRBJ2-3
d_call: .
v_call: TRBV6-5
cdr3_nt: TGTGCCAGCAGTTCTCCCACAGATACGCAGTATTTT
cdr3_aa: CASSSPTDTQYF

clone_size: few
cdr3_length: 16
j_call: TRBJ1-5
d_call: .
v_call: TRBV5-5
cdr3_nt: TGTGCCAGCAGCTTGGCCAGCCAGGGTAACAATCAGCCCCAGCATTTT
cdr3_aa: CASSLASQGNNQPQHF

clone_size: many
cdr3_length: 16
j_call: TRBJ2-2
d_call: TRBD2
v_call: TRBV30
cdr3_nt: TGTGCCTGGACTAATCCGGGCGGGGGGAACACCGGGGAGCTGTTTTTT
cdr3_aa: CAWTNPGGGNTGELFF

clone_size: .
cdr3_length: 15
j_call: TRBJ1-5
d_call: TRBD1
v_call: TRBV7-8
cdr3_nt: TGTGCCAGCAGCAGACGGACAGGGGGCTTTCAGCCCCAGCATTTT
cdr3_aa: CASSRRTGGFQPQHF